The 27 T cell receptor beta chains presented below share a single source sample, sequenced in a study of cytomegalovirus exposure and HLA in healthy donors (dated by TCRdb to 2017 to 2019). The library was built by means of the immunoSEQ multiplex PCR assay. TCRdb obtained this table from immuneACCESS and retained in-frame rearrangements with V and J assigned. These tables miss some clones; where compared with another copy, unresolved V genes account for less than half of the shortfall, and the remainder is unexplained. For this sample there are under 250,000 clones; around 86% appear just once. Roughly 2% of the sample is taken by the ten largest. Source material: PBMCs. The receptors come from a woman under 30 in good health and CMV-seropositive.

With regard to this clone: This sample includes further DNA sequences coding for the same CDR3. V is TRBV5-6 and J is TRBJ2-1; D unclear. The CDR3 runs 14 residues. With 0 bases removed from V and 2 bases from J, the gap between germline ends came to 6 bases. Germline V lookup: CDR1 SGHDT, CDR2 YYEEEE. CDR3 coding DNA: TGTGCCAGCAGCTTGGACAGCCCCTACAATGAGCAGTTCTTC. It is translated as CASSLDSPYNEQFF.

This chain joins TRBV5-1 and TRBJ2-3; 7 bases map to TRBD1. J was trimmed by 0 bases and V by 3 bases; bases with no gene match: 7. The CDR3 totals 16 residues. The germline gives CDR1 SGHRS, CDR2 YFSETQ. This chain's CDR3 is CASSSQPTGSTDTQYF. CDR3 bases: TGCGCCAGCAGCTCACAGCCGACAGGGAGCACAGATACGCAGTATTTT.

The chain carries TRBV5-1 and TRBJ2-1; 11 nucleotides agree with TRBD2. The CDR3 is made up of 15 amino acids. The V gene's germline CDR1 is SGHRS and CDR2 YFSETQ. J lost 3 bases, V lost 4 bases, and 3 bases had no gene match. The CDR3 loop reads CASSTGLAGYNEQFF. Here the CDR3 DNA reads TGCGCCAGCAGCACTGGACTAGCGGGCTACAATGAGCAGTTCTTC.

The chain has TRBV5-4 and TRBJ2-1, with TRBD2 as a possible D gene (6 bases). Per the germline V gene, CDR1 is SGHNT and CDR2 is YYREEE (reference sequence). Deletions cut 4 bases from V and 6 bases from J, with 17 bases between. The CDR3 extends over 15 amino acids. For the CDR3, the DNA is TGTGCCAGCAGCCCTCGACTAGAAGGCGGCAATGAGCAGTTCTTC. It codes for CASSPRLEGGNEQFF.

The V gene is TRBV4-1, the J gene TRBJ1-5, with 7 bases fitting TRBD1. The CDR3 sequence is 16 residues long. Germline trimming cut 4 bases from V and 4 bases from J; bases unmatched to any gene: 10. Germline values: CDR1 MGHRA, CDR2 YSYEKL. The CDR3 bases are TGCGCCAGCAGCCGCACCATCAGGGGGTTGAATCAGCCCCAGCATTTT. Translation: CASSRTIRGLNQPQHF.

This clone was picked up one time. V usage is TRBV7-3 and J usage is TRBJ2-1; TRBD2 agrees at 11 bases. Germline CDR1 is SGHTA and CDR2 is FQGTGA. V shed 5 bases and J 0 bases; nucleotides not matched to a gene: 12. The CDR3 runs 19 residues. CDR3 coding DNA: TGTGCCAGCAGCAAAAAGGGACTAGCGGAGACCAGCTCCTACAATGAGCAGTTCTTC. It is translated as CASSKKGLAETSSYNEQFF.

V and J are TRBV4-2 and TRBJ1-1; D is uncertain. Germline lookup yields CDR1 LGHNA and CDR2 YNFKEQ. Deletions cut 3 bases from V and 1 base from J, with 15 bases between. The CDR3 is 16 residues long. Written as DNA, the CDR3 is TGTGCCAGCAGCCAGGAAAGCCTCCGGGAGAACACTGAAGCTTTCTTT. This codes for CASSQESLRENTEAFF.

This CDR3 is CASSLTGARSYGYTF. The CDR3, as DNA: TGTGCCAGCAGCTTGACGGGAGCTCGGAGCTATGGCTACACCTTC. The chain recombines TRBV11-2 with TRBJ1-2; no firm D call. The V gene's germline CDR1 is SGHAT and CDR2 FQNNGV. CDR3 length: 15 residues. Trimming took off 3 bases at V and 4 bases at J, with 15 bases between the two ends.

This chain uses TRBV4-1 with TRBJ1-2, with TRBD1 matching 9 bases. CDR1 and CDR2 (germline): MGHRA, YSYEKL. This CDR3 has 15 residues. The trim removed 2 bases at V and 8 bases at J, leaving 9 bases unmatched. The CDR3 DNA reads as TGCGCCAGCAGCCAAAACCCCACAGGGGGCAACGGCTACACCTTC. Encoded protein: CASSQNPTGGNGYTF.

This clone has just one count. The rearrangement links TRBV4-1 to TRBJ1-3; 11 nucleotides match TRBD1. CDR3 size: 15 residues. V trimming: 3 bases; J trimming: 2 bases; junction bases outside the gene matches: 0. Germline loops: CDR1 MGHRA, CDR2 YSYEKL. Here the CDR3 DNA reads TGCGCCAGCAGCCAGGGACAGGGGGCTGGAAACACCATATATTTT. This sequence encodes CASSQGQGAGNTIYF.

The chain combines TRBV5-1 with TRBJ2-5; D call uncertain. CDR1 SGHRS and CDR2 YFSETQ come from the germline V gene. Between the trimmed V and J ends, which lost 0 bases and 5 bases, there was a span of 11 bases. The CDR3 extends over 14 amino acids. CDR3 residues: CASSLDAGRETQYF. The CDR3 DNA is TGCGCCAGCAGCTTGGACGCCGGCAGGGAGACCCAGTACTTC.

This chain connects TRBV6-1 to TRBJ2-1, with 7 bases identical to TRBD2. This CDR3 is built from 12 residues. In germline, CDR1 is MNHNS, CDR2 SASEGT. The V segment lost 11 bases and the J segment 8 bases; nucleotides outside the gene matches: 9. The CDR3 here is CAATTSRHEQFF. The CDR3 DNA reads as TGTGCCGCGACGACTAGCCGGCATGAGCAGTTCTTC.

This rearrangement joins TRBV6-6 to TRBJ1-5; tentative D call: TRBD1 (6 bases). V lost 4 bases and J lost 2, with 12 bases in between. CDR1 is MNHNY and CDR2 is SVGAGI in the germline V gene (reference sequence). The CDR3 consists of 15 residues. The CDR3 loop is CASSFVQGGNQPQHF. The CDR3 bases are TGTGCCAGCAGTTTCGTACAGGGAGGCAATCAGCCCCAGCATTTT.

The CDR3 nucleotides are TGTGCCAGCAGTGGGACTAGCGGGAGAGCGACCGGGGAGCTGTTTTTT. This codes for CASSGTSGRATGELFF. This chain links TRBV6-1 with TRBJ2-2, with 13 bases lining up with TRBD2. V dropped 4 bases and J dropped 5; count of bases not matched to a gene: 4. The CDR3 contains 16 residues. Germline CDR1 and CDR2: MNHNS and SASEGT.

The J gene is TRBJ2-1, the V gene TRBV7-2; 11 nucleotides line up with TRBD2. Germline-derived CDR1 and CDR2 are SGHTA and FQGNSA. V lost 4 bases to trimming and J lost 3 bases; unmatched junction nucleotides: 5. CDR3 length: 16 amino acids. The CDR3 reads CASSSSGLAGYNEQFF. DNA for the CDR3: TGTGCCAGCAGCTCCTCAGGACTAGCGGGCTACAATGAGCAGTTCTTC.

DNA for the CDR3: TGCGCCAGCAGCCACCTTTACCGGGAGCTGAACAATGAGCAGTTCTTC. Protein: CASSHLYRELNNEQFF. This chain links TRBV4-1 with TRBJ2-1, with D perhaps matching TRBD2 (6 bases). The CDR3 is 16 residues long. Trimming took off 3 bases at V and 5 bases at J, with 17 bases between the two ends. Germline V CDR1 and CDR2: MGHRA, YSYEKL.

The J gene is TRBJ1-1, the V gene TRBV28; TRBD1 is a possible D gene (6 bases). Germline CDR1 is MDHEN and CDR2 is SYDVKM. Trimming removed 7 bases at V and 2 bases at J, with 14 bases between. This CDR3 comprises 14 residues. CDR3 loop: CASKMTGLNTEAFF. DNA for the CDR3: TGTGCCAGCAAGATGACAGGTCTAAACACTGAAGCTTTCTTT.

The chain employs TRBV7-2 and TRBJ2-3; the match to TRBD2 covers 9 bases. The CDR3 contains 17 residues. The germline CDR1 and CDR2 sequences are SGHTA and FQGNSA. The V and J ends lost 4 bases and 0 bases, in that order; junction bases with no gene match: 8. The DNA of the CDR3 is TGTGCCAGCAGCTATAGCACCAGCGGGAGGAGCACAGATACGCAGTATTTT. It is translated as CASSYSTSGRSTDTQYF.

In the case of this clone: The same CDR3 is also encoded by other DNA sequences in this sample. The rearrangement uses TRBV7-8 and TRBJ2-7, with D perhaps matching TRBD1 (5 bases). The germline gives CDR1 SGHVS, CDR2 FQNEAQ. Trimming removed 1 base at V and 1 base at J, with 11 bases between. The CDR3 has 15 amino acids. This chain's CDR3 is CASSLGSGPSYEQYF. CDR3 coding DNA: TGTGCCAGCAGCTTAGGGTCAGGGCCGTCCTACGAGCAGTACTTC.

The rearrangement links TRBV6-6 to TRBJ2-7, with no clear D. The CDR3 has 13 amino acids. Trimming took off 2 bases at V and 0 bases at J, with 5 bases between the two ends. The germline V gene has CDR1 MNHNY and CDR2 SVGAGI (reference sequence). CDR3 bases: TGTGCCAGCAGTTACGAGTTCTCCTACGAGCAGTACTTC. As protein: CASSYEFSYEQYF.

V and J are TRBV30 and TRBJ2-4; TRBD1 aligns across 7 bases. CDR3 length: 12 amino acids. J was trimmed by 6 bases and V by 1 base; bases with no gene match: 0. The germline V gene encodes CDR1 GTSNPN and CDR2 SVGIG (reference sequence). CDR3 protein: CAWSGDRNIQYF. The CDR3 nucleotides are TGTGCCTGGAGTGGGGACAGAAACATTCAGTACTTC.

The CDR3 region has the DNA TGTGCCAGCAGTTACAATCCAGGCAACTATGGCTACACCTTC. Protein: CASSYNPGNYGYTF. V is TRBV6-5 and J is TRBJ1-2; no clear D gene. Germline V lookup: CDR1 MNHEY, CDR2 SVGAGI. This CDR3 is built from 14 residues. V lost 2 bases and J 2 bases, leaving 9 bases between the germline ends.

V gene TRBV25-1 combines with J gene TRBJ2-7; 11 bases align to TRBD2. Trimming removed 5 bases from V and 7 bases from J; junction bases left unmatched: 7. CDR1 MGHDK and CDR2 SYGVNS come from the germline V gene. This CDR3 is built from 14 residues. CDR3 region: CASSPGLAVSEQYF. The CDR3 bases are TGTGCCAGCAGTCCGGGACTAGCGGTGAGTGAGCAGTACTTC.

This clone has more than one count but fewer than ten. V gene TRBV27 combines with J gene TRBJ2-7; D gene uncertain. The V end lost 3 bases, the J end lost 6 bases, and 15 bases lay between the germline ends. CDR3 length equals 14 residues. The V gene's germline CDR1 is MNHEY and CDR2 SMNVEV (reference sequence). The CDR3: CASSFEFRWSEQYF. The CDR3 DNA reads TGTGCCAGCAGTTTCGAGTTCCGCTGGTCCGAGCAGTACTTC.

This chain uses TRBV5-4 with TRBJ2-3, with 9 bases that match TRBD2. V gave up 4 bases and J gave up 0 bases; unmatched junction bases: 6. The CDR3 has 16 residues. CDR1 is SGHNT, CDR2 YYREEE, per germline (reference sequence). CDR3 loop: CASSPSGRLSTDTQYF. CDR3 coding DNA: TGTGCCAGCAGCCCAAGCGGGAGGCTTAGCACAGATACGCAGTATTTT.

In its sample, this clone was seen once. The chain carries TRBV18 and TRBJ2-2, with TRBD2 matching over 9 bases. Germline loops: CDR1 KGHSH, CDR2 LQKENI. This CDR3 is built from 20 residues. V lost 3 bases, J lost 4 bases, and 18 bases stayed unmatched. CDR3 DNA: TGTGCCAGCTCACCGACCCTCCTAGCGGGGACGGAGCGGTCCACCGGGGAGCTGTTTTTT. Protein: CASSPTLLAGTERSTGELFF.

This clone was counted once. The chain carries TRBV9 and TRBJ1-4, with D possibly matching TRBD1 (6 bases). Trimming removed 0 bases from V and 4 bases from J, with 10 bases in between. The CDR3 spans 15 residues. Germline loops: CDR1 SGDLS, CDR2 YYNGEE. CDR3 protein: CASSVEGELNEKLFF. For the CDR3, the DNA is TGTGCCAGCAGCGTAGAGGGGGAGCTTAATGAAAAACTGTTTTTT.